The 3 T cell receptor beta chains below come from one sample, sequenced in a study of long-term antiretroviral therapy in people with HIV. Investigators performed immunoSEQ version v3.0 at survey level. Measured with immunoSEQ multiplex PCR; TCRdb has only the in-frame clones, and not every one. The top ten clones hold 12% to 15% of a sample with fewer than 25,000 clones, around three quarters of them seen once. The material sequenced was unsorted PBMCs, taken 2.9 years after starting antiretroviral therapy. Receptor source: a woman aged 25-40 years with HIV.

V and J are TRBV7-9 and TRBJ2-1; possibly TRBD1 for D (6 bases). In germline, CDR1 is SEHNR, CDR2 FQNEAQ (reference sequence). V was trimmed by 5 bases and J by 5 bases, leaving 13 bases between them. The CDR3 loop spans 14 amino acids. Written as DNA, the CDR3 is TGTGCCAGCAGCCAAGGGGACACAGACAATGAGCAGTTCTTC. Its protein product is CASSQGDTDNEQFF.

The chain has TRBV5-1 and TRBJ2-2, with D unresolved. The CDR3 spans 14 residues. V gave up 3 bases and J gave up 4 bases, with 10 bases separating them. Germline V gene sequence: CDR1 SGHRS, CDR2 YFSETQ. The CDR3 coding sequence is TGCGCCAGCAGCTCCTACACGAGCACCGGGGAGCTGTTTTTT. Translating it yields CASSSYTSTGELFF.

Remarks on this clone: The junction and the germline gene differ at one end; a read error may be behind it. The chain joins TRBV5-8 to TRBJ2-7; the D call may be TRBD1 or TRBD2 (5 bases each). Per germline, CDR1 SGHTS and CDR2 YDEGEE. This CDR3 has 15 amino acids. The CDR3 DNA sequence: TGTGCCAGCAGCCCAACTCCGGGACCCCGCTACGAGCAGCACTTC. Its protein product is CASSPTPGPRYEQHF.